These 15 T cell receptor beta chains originate from one sample sequenced in a study of blood T cell repertoires in COVID-19. The assay was immunoSEQ multiplex PCR, and TCRdb's table has in-frame clones only and misses some. The profile shows roughly 500,000 clones, around 85% of them singletons. The sample consisted of PBMCs or T cells enriched from blood (not recorded which). These receptor sequences come from a woman aged 55-70 years who had recovered from COVID-19.

This clone was picked up a small number of times. Other DNA sequences of this sample code for an identical CDR3. The V and J genes are TRBV24-1 and TRBJ1-6, with 10 nucleotides matching TRBD1. Germline-derived CDR1 and CDR2 are KGHDR and SFDVKD. V gave up 3 bases and J gave up 7 bases; unmatched junction bases: 2. CDR3 length equals 15 residues. The CDR3 DNA is TGTGCCACCAGTGATGGGACAGGGGCCAATTCACCCCTCCACTTT. This gives the protein CATSDGTGANSPLHF.

This chain connects TRBV15 to TRBJ1-5; a weak D match, TRBD1 (5 bases). CDR3 length equals 14 residues. The V gene lost 4 bases and the J gene lost 4 bases, with 11 bases spanning the gap. Germline loops: CDR1 LNHNV, CDR2 YYDKDF (reference sequence). DNA of the CDR3: TGTGCCACCAGCAAGGCAGGGATTAATCAGCCCCAGCATTTT. Protein product: CATSKAGINQPQHF.

This rearrangement joins TRBV2 to TRBJ2-7; 7 bases map to TRBD2. Germline-derived CDR1 and CDR2 are SNHLY and FYNNEI. V was clipped by 9 bases and J by 2 bases; unmatched bases: 4. The CDR3 spans 12 residues. The CDR3 DNA follows: TGTGCCAGTAGGGAGGGGACCTACGAGCAGTACGTC. Translated, it gives CASREGTYEQYV.

This chain connects TRBV25-1 to TRBJ1-1, with 7 bases identical to TRBD1. The J segment lost 1 base and the V segment lost 5 bases, leaving 4 bases of the junction unmatched. This CDR3 comprises 14 residues. CDR1 is MGHDK, CDR2 SYGVNS, per germline. The CDR3 bases are TGTGCCAGCAGTAACAGGGGACAGAACACTGAAGCTTTCTTT. Translated: CASSNRGQNTEAFF.

The rearrangement uses TRBV7-2 and TRBJ1-6; no reliable D call. CDR3 length: 15 residues. V was clipped by 5 bases and J by 6 bases, with 14 bases between them. Germline values: CDR1 SGHTA, CDR2 FQGNSA. For the CDR3, the DNA is TGTGCCAGCAGCCCTAGCCCAAATTCTAATTCACCCCTCCACTTT. The encoded protein is CASSPSPNSNSPLHF.

The chain is built from TRBV4-1 and TRBJ2-2; D remains ambiguous. There are 12 residues in the CDR3. V was trimmed by 7 bases and J by 4 bases, leaving 7 bases between them. CDR1 is MGHRA and CDR2 is YSYEKL in the germline V gene. DNA for the CDR3: TGCGCCAGCACAGGCGCCACCGGGGAGCTGTTTTTT. Protein product: CASTGATGELFF.

This sequence joins TRBV5-1 and TRBJ2-7, with a weak D call TRBD2 (5 bases). The germline CDR1 and CDR2 sequences are SGHRS and YFSETQ. The V gene lost 4 bases and the J gene lost 5 bases, with 13 bases spanning the gap. The CDR3 sequence is 13 residues long. CDR3 loop: CASSTGVRDEQYF. The CDR3 nucleotides read TGCGCCAGCAGCACCGGGGTTAGGGACGAGCAGTACTTC.

The chain carries TRBV25-1 and TRBJ1-5, with TRBD1 matching over 10 bases. V dropped 8 bases and J dropped 3; count of bases not matched to a gene: 7. Germline V CDR1 and CDR2: MGHDK, SYGVNS. The CDR3 runs to 15 residues. The CDR3 spells CASSRGTGDNQPQHF. The DNA of the CDR3 is TGTGCCAGCTCAAGGGGGACAGGGGACAATCAGCCCCAGCATTTT.

CDR3 sequence (DNA): TGTGCCAGCAGTTTATGGGGACAGGGATTATCCGAAAAACTGTTTTTT. It is translated as CASSLWGQGLSEKLFF. The genes are TRBV28 and TRBJ1-4; 9 bases match TRBD1. The CDR3 totals 16 residues. V shed 0 bases and J 8 bases; nucleotides not matched to a gene: 7. Looked up from germline, CDR1 is MDHEN and CDR2 is SYDVKM.

This chain links TRBV19 with TRBJ2-4; 9 bases match TRBD1. From germline, CDR1 is LNHDA and CDR2 SQIVND (reference sequence). The CDR3 is made up of 15 amino acids. V shed 7 bases, J shed 1 base, and the junction held 5 bases outside the gene matches. The CDR3 protein is CASTRTGEAKNIQYF. CDR3 in DNA: TGTGCCAGTACCCGGACAGGGGAGGCCAAAAACATTCAGTACTTC.

The J gene is TRBJ2-5, the V gene TRBV19, with 9 bases that match TRBD1. CDR1 and CDR2 from the germline V gene are LNHDA and SQIVND (reference sequence). CDR3 length equals 17 residues. V was clipped by 3 bases and J by 1 base; unmatched bases: 9. CDR3 sequence reads: CASSMRGQGSRQETQYF. For the CDR3, the DNA is TGTGCCAGTAGTATGAGGGGACAGGGAAGTCGCCAAGAGACCCAGTACTTC. Together with reference TRBV19 and TRBJ2-5, the CDR3 gives the full variable domain: DGGITQSPKYLFRKEGQNVTLSCEQNLNHDAMYWYRQDPGQGLRLIYYSQIVNDFQKGDIAEGYSVSREKKESFPLTVTSAQKNPTAFYLCASSMRGQGSRQETQYFGPGTRLLVL.

In its sample, this clone was seen once. The chain combines TRBV19 with TRBJ2-7; 9 bases agree with TRBD1. V shed 2 bases, J shed 5 bases, and the junction held 4 bases outside the gene matches. This CDR3 comprises 14 residues. Germline V gives CDR1 LNHDA, CDR2 SQIVND (reference sequence). The CDR3 loop is CASSILQGAHEQYF. The CDR3 nucleotides are TGTGCCAGTAGTATATTACAGGGGGCCCACGAGCAGTACTTC. The full variable domain, its missing parts supplied by reference TRBV19 and TRBJ2-7, is DGGITQSPKYLFRKEGQNVTLSCEQNLNHDAMYWYRQDPGQGLRLIYYSQIVNDFQKGDIAEGYSVSREKKESFPLTVTSAQKNPTAFYLCASSILQGAHEQYFGPGTRLTVT.

This sequence joins TRBV3-1 (or the pseudogene TRBV3-2) and TRBJ1-6; 7 nucleotides line up with TRBD1. This CDR3 is 20 amino acids long. V shed 0 bases and J 0 bases; nucleotides not matched to a gene: 11. The germline V gene encodes CDR1 LGHDT and CDR2 YNNKEL (reference sequence). The CDR3 region is CASSQDFGQESSSYNSPLHF. Written as DNA, the CDR3 is TGTGCCAGCAGCCAAGATTTCGGACAGGAATCCAGCTCCTATAATTCACCCCTCCACTTT.

The chain has TRBV27 and TRBJ2-7, with D unclear. This CDR3 is built from 13 residues. Germline V gene sequence: CDR1 MNHEY, CDR2 SMNVEV (reference sequence). Trimming took off 3 bases at V and 3 bases at J, with 9 bases between the two ends. The CDR3 sequence is CASSLRRYYEQYF. CDR3 in DNA: TGTGCCAGCAGTTTGAGGCGTTACTACGAGCAGTACTTC.

This chain links TRBV7-2 with TRBJ2-1; TRBD2 matches 7 bases. This CDR3 has 16 amino acids. J was trimmed by 3 bases and V by 0 bases; bases with no gene match: 5. Germline V gives CDR1 SGHTA, CDR2 FQGNSA. CDR3 residues: CASSLASGTIYNEQFF. The CDR3 region has the DNA TGTGCCAGCAGCTTAGCTTCCGGGACTATCTACAATGAGCAGTTCTTC. Filled out from reference TRBV7-2 and TRBJ2-1, the complete variable domain reads GAGVSQSPSNKVTEKGKDVELRCDPISGHTALYWYRQSLGQGLEFLIYFQGNSAPDKSGLPSDRFSAERTGGSVSTLTIQRTQQEDSAVYLCASSLASGTIYNEQFFGPGTRLTVL.